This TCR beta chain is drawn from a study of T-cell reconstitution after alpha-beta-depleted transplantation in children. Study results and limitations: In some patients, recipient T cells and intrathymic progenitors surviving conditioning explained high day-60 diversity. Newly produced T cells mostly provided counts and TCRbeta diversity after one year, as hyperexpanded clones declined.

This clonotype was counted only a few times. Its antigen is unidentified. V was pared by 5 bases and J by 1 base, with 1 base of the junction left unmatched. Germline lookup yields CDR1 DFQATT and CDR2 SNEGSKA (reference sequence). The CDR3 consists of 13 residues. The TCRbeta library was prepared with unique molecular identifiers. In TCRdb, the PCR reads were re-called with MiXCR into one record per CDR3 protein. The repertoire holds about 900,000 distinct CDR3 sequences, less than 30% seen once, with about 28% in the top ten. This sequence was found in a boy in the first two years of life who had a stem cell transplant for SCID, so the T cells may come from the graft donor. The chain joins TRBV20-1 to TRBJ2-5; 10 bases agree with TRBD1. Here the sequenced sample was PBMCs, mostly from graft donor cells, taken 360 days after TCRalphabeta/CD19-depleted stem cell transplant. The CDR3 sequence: CSAGTGAQETQYF. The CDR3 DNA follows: TGCAGTGCTGGGACAGGGGCCCAAGAGACCCAGTACTTC.